The 30 T cell receptor beta chains below come from one sample, sequenced in a study of T-cell memory formation after mild COVID-19. TCRdb reprocessed the 5' RACE reads via MiXCR and lists one record per CDR3 protein. This sample has about 190,000 distinct CDR3 sequences, with roughly 18% found just once. Sequencing was performed on PBMCs or a T cell subset sorted from them (not recorded which). All receptors come from an adult woman who had mild COVID-19 (a few samples of this study predate the infection). Cell type and time point are not known.

CDR3 protein: CASSSGFEAFF. DNA for the CDR3: TGTGCCAGCAGCTCAGGCTTCGAAGCTTTCTTT. The chain recombines TRBV6-2 or TRBV6-3 with TRBJ1-1; unclear D gene. CDR1 and CDR2 from the germline V gene are MNHEY and SVGEGT. There are 11 residues in the CDR3. V gave up 6 bases and J gave up 8 bases, with 10 bases separating them.

In this sample, this clonotype turned up once. The genes are TRBV25-1 and TRBJ1-2; 7 bases agree with TRBD1. J gave up 4 bases and V 2 bases, and 10 bases lay outside the gene matches. Germline V gene sequence: CDR1 MGHDK, CDR2 SYGVNS. CDR3 length equals 16 residues. CDR3 nucleotides: TGTGCCAGCAGTGAACGAGGGACAGAAGGGGGCTATGGCTACACCTTC. This translates into CASSERGTEGGYGYTF.

This sequence joins TRBV30 and TRBJ1-1; a possible D gene is TRBD1 (5 bases). The CDR3 consists of 13 residues. The germline CDR1 and CDR2 sequences are GTSNPN and SVGIG (reference sequence). The ends were cut back, 3 bases at V and 1 base at J, with 9 bases in the middle. CDR3 DNA: TGTGCCTGGAGAACAGGACCGAACACTGAAGCTTTCTTT. Translation: CAWRTGPNTEAFF.

This clonotype came up a few times. This rearrangement joins TRBV5-5 to TRBJ2-7; TRBD2 is a possible D gene (5 bases). V lost 0 bases to trimming and J lost 7 bases, with 11 bases between them. Germline-derived CDR1 and CDR2 are SGHKS and YYEKEE (reference sequence). The CDR3 has 13 residues. CDR3 sequence reads: CASSLELTGEQYF. In nucleotides, the CDR3 is TGTGCCAGCAGCTTGGAACTGACGGGAGAGCAGTACTTC.

This clonotype was detected only a few times. This chain connects TRBV2 to TRBJ1-2; D might be TRBD1 (5 bases). V dropped 5 bases and J dropped 4 bases, with 11 bases sitting between them. Germline CDR1 and CDR2: SNHLY and FYNNEI. This CDR3 spans 13 amino acids. The CDR3 coding sequence is TGTGCCAGCAGTACAGACAGCCCCTATGGCTACACCTTC. Translated, it gives CASSTDSPYGYTF. Complete variable domain (other parts from reference TRBV2 and TRBJ1-2): EPEVTQTPSHQVTQMGQEVILRCVPISNHLYFYWYRQILGQKVEFLVSFYNNEISEKSEIFDDQFSVERPDGSNFTLKIRSTKLEDSAMYFCASSTDSPYGYTFGSGTRLTVV.

The chain carries TRBV5-4 and TRBJ2-1, with 7 bases fitting TRBD1. The CDR3 covers 14 residues. The V gene end was trimmed by 3 bases and the J gene end by 5 bases; junction bases not matched to a gene: 5. The germline V gene encodes CDR1 SGHNT and CDR2 YYREEE (reference sequence). The DNA for the CDR3 is TGTGCCAGCAGCTCCCCGACAGGGAACAATGAGCAGTTCTTC. Amino acid sequence: CASSSPTGNNEQFF.

The rearrangement joins TRBV5-1 to TRBJ1-4, with 9 bases matching TRBD1. Germline V CDR1 and CDR2: SGHRS, YFSETQ. V trimming: 3 bases; J trimming: 2 bases; junction bases outside the gene matches: 11. The CDR3 consists of 18 residues. The CDR3 is CASSYHTGGEITNEKLFF. CDR3 DNA: TGCGCCAGCAGCTACCATACAGGGGGCGAAATTACTAATGAAAAACTGTTTTTT.

The V gene is TRBV11-2, the J gene TRBJ2-7, with a possible D match to TRBD2 (5 bases). The germline gives CDR1 SGHAT, CDR2 FQNNGV. The V end lost 1 base, the J end lost 2 bases, and 12 bases lay between the germline ends. This CDR3 comprises 15 residues. CDR3 amino acids: CASSLASGRPYEQYF. The CDR3 DNA follows: TGTGCCAGCAGCTTAGCGAGCGGTAGGCCCTACGAGCAGTACTTC.

This clonotype was seen a few times. This chain links TRBV3-1 with TRBJ1-1, with D uncertain. Trimming took 4 bases from V and 4 from J, leaving 13 bases between them. The germline gives CDR1 LGHDT, CDR2 YNNKEL (reference sequence). The CDR3 loop spans 14 amino acids. The CDR3 spells CASSRNFGGTEAFF. The CDR3 DNA is TGTGCCAGCAGCCGTAACTTTGGAGGCACTGAAGCTTTCTTT.

This clonotype occurred a few times. The chain recombines TRBV12-3 or TRBV12-4 with TRBJ2-2, with D possibly matching TRBD2 (5 bases). The CDR3 is 16 residues long. V was pared by 7 bases and J by 2 bases, with 17 bases between. The CDR3 coding sequence is TGTGCCAGCAACCCCCAAGGGAGCCATAACACCGGGGAGCTGTTTTTT. Encoded protein: CASNPQGSHNTGELFF.

This clonotype came up a few times. The chain couples TRBV5-1 to TRBJ2-5; 7 bases agree with TRBD2. Germline lookup yields CDR1 SGHRS and CDR2 YFSETQ. J was trimmed by 2 bases and V by 0 bases; bases with no gene match: 25. This CDR3 contains 22 residues. CDR3 residues: CASSLGSTFLSSSRRGQETQYF. DNA for the CDR3: TGCGCCAGCAGCTTGGGGAGTACTTTCCTCTCATCATCCCGGCGGGGGCAAGAGACCCAGTACTTC.

This clonotype appeared a few times. The chain has TRBV7-2 and TRBJ1-4; 7 bases fit TRBD1. V shed 1 base and J 5 bases; nucleotides not matched to a gene: 4. The CDR3 covers 15 residues. Per germline, CDR1 SGHTA and CDR2 FQGNSA. CDR3 coding DNA: TGTGCCAGCAGCTTAGGAGGGACAGAGAATGAAAAACTGTTTTTT. Amino acid sequence: CASSLGGTENEKLFF.

The gene calls are TRBV30 and TRBJ1-5; tentatively, D is TRBD1 (6 bases). This CDR3 comprises 13 residues. CDR1 is GTSNPN and CDR2 is SVGIG in the germline V gene (reference sequence). V was cut by 2 bases and J by 10 bases, with 15 bases left in between. The CDR3 here is CAWSSTGVGPQHF. The CDR3 DNA reads TGTGCCTGGAGTTCGACAGGTGTGGGACCCCAGCATTTT.

The chain employs TRBV6-5 and TRBJ2-7, with D tentatively TRBD2 (5 bases). The V gene lost 6 bases and the J gene lost 6 bases, with 21 bases spanning the gap. Germline V gene sequence: CDR1 MNHEY, CDR2 SVGAGI. This CDR3 is 15 amino acids long. CDR3 nucleotide sequence: TGTGCCAGCAGCCCCCCCCCGGGATTGGGAACCGAGCAGTACTTC. It is translated as CASSPPPGLGTEQYF.

This clonotype was seen a few times. V gene TRBV6-2 or TRBV6-3 combines with J gene TRBJ2-2; maybe TRBD1 (6 bases). Trimming took off 0 bases at V and 1 base at J, with 15 bases between the two ends. The CDR3 extends over 18 amino acids. Germline values: CDR1 MNHEY, CDR2 SVGEGT. The DNA of the CDR3 is TGTGCCAGCAGTTACTCGATTGTACAGGGATTGAACACCGGGGAGCTGTTTTTT. Amino acid sequence: CASSYSIVQGLNTGELFF.

This rearrangement joins TRBV4-3 to TRBJ2-3, with 7 positions matching TRBD1. Losses at the gene ends were 0 bases for V and 1 base for J; bases not matched to a gene: 4. CDR3 length equals 16 residues. The germline CDR1 and CDR2 sequences are LGHNA and YSLEER. CDR3 in DNA: TGCGCCAGCAGCCAAGATTGGGGGACAGGCACAGATACGCAGTATTTT. Its protein product is CASSQDWGTGTDTQYF.

The V call is TRBV11-2, the J call TRBJ2-3, with TRBD2 matching over 10 bases. There are 15 residues in the CDR3. Germline CDR1 SGHAT, CDR2 FQNNGV. Trimming took 5 bases from V and 4 from J; bases not matched to a gene: 6. CDR3 sequence reads: CASSRRAGGSDTQYF. The DNA for the CDR3 is TGTGCCAGCAGCCGGCGAGCGGGGGGGTCAGATACGCAGTATTTT.

This sequence joins TRBV5-1 and TRBJ2-3; a weak D match, TRBD1 (7 bases). Germline lookup yields CDR1 SGHRS and CDR2 YFSETQ. The CDR3 is 16 amino acids. Trimming removed 4 bases from V and 1 base from J, with 16 bases in between. DNA for the CDR3: TGCGCCAGCAGCCGTGGCAGGGGGGTTGGCACAGATACGCAGTATTTT. Translation gives CASSRGRGVGTDTQYF.

The CDR3 here is CASSFAHGYTF. The CDR3 coding sequence is TGTGCCAGCAGCTTCGCCCATGGCTACACCTTC. The V and J genes are TRBV5-6 and TRBJ1-2; D unresolved. This CDR3 has 11 amino acids. Germline CDR1 reads SGHDT; CDR2 reads YYEEEE. V lost 2 bases and J lost 6, with 5 bases in between. Supplemented by reference TRBV5-6 and TRBJ1-2, the full variable domain reads DAGVTQSPTHLIKTRGQQVTLRCSPKSGHDTVSWYQQALGQGPQFIFQYYEEEERQRGNFPDRFSGHQFPNYSSELNVNALLLGDSALYLCASSFAHGYTFGSGTRLTVV.

This clonotype turned up a few times. This chain uses TRBV6-2 or TRBV6-3 with TRBJ2-1, with a possible D match to TRBD2 (6 bases). Germline values: CDR1 MNHEY, CDR2 SVGEGT. The V end was cut by 4 bases, the J end by 6 bases, with 19 bases between. The length of the CDR3 is 16 residues. The CDR3 nucleotides read TGTGCCAGCAGTTTGGGGGGACTCTTATGGCCCAATGAGCAGTTCTTC. It translates to CASSLGGLLWPNEQFF.

This clonotype was recorded many times. The chain uses TRBV7-2 and TRBJ1-6, with a possible D match to TRBD1 (5 bases). The germline V gene has CDR1 SGHTA and CDR2 FQGNSA. Trimming took 1 base from V and 7 from J, leaving 11 bases between them. There are 15 residues in the CDR3. This CDR3 is CASSLEGARNSPLHF. CDR3 in DNA: TGTGCCAGCAGCTTAGAAGGGGCTAGGAATTCACCCCTCCACTTT. Supplemented by reference TRBV7-2 and TRBJ1-6, the full variable domain reads GAGVSQSPSNKVTEKGKDVELRCDPISGHTALYWYRQSLGQGLEFLIYFQGNSAPDKSGLPSDRFSAERTGGSVSTLTIQRTQQEDSAVYLCASSLEGARNSPLHFGNGTRLTVT.

The chain is built from TRBV20-1 and TRBJ2-2; no clear D. Germline loops: CDR1 DFQATT, CDR2 SNEGSKA (reference sequence). CDR3 length: 13 amino acids. V lost 5 bases to trimming and J lost 0 bases, with 7 bases between them. CDR3 loop: CSAPNANTGELFF. CDR3 nucleotide sequence: TGCAGTGCTCCCAACGCGAACACCGGGGAGCTGTTTTTT.

The chain carries TRBV11-3 and TRBJ2-5; 7 bases line up with TRBD2. The V gene's germline CDR1 is SGHNT and CDR2 YENEEA. The CDR3 length is 11 residues. Trimming took 4 bases from V and 9 from J; bases not matched to a gene: 2. CDR3: CASSYAGAQYF. In DNA form, the CDR3 reads TGTGCCAGCAGCTATGCGGGGGCCCAGTACTTC.

This clonotype was observed a few times. This rearrangement joins TRBV19 to TRBJ2-5, with a weak D call TRBD2 (6 bases). The CDR3 runs to 14 residues. Trimming took 5 bases from V and 5 from J, leaving 15 bases between them. Germline V gene sequence: CDR1 LNHDA, CDR2 SQIVND (reference sequence). The CDR3 DNA reads as TGTGCCAGTAGTTTCGGGGGAGTTGGTGAGACCCAGTACTTC. Translating gives CASSFGGVGETQYF. The whole variable domain, remainder taken from reference TRBV19 and TRBJ2-5, is DGGITQSPKYLFRKEGQNVTLSCEQNLNHDAMYWYRQDPGQGLRLIYYSQIVNDFQKGDIAEGYSVSREKKESFPLTVTSAQKNPTAFYLCASSFGGVGETQYFGPGTRLLVL.

The chain links TRBV12-3 or TRBV12-4 to TRBJ1-1; no firm D call. With 5 bases removed from V and 4 bases from J, the gap between germline ends came to 5 bases. The CDR3 totals 11 residues. The CDR3 bases are TGTGCCAGCAGTCTTAGCACTGAAGCTTTCTTT. It specifies CASSLSTEAFF.

Many counts were recorded for this clonotype. J is TRBJ1-4 and V is TRBV25-1; 7 nucleotides line up with TRBD1. This CDR3 comprises 15 residues. The germline gives CDR1 MGHDK, CDR2 SYGVNS. J lost 14 bases, V lost 3 bases, and 15 bases had no gene match. CDR3 nucleotides: TGTGCCAGCAGTGAGTTGTCAGGGGGATTACCATTGCTGTTTTTT. Its translation: CASSELSGGLPLLFF.

The V call is TRBV19, the J call TRBJ1-1; 7 nucleotides align to TRBD1. CDR3 size: 14 residues. Germline loops: CDR1 LNHDA, CDR2 SQIVND (reference sequence). Germline trimming cut 4 bases from V and 5 bases from J; bases unmatched to any gene: 7. DNA for the CDR3: TGTGCCAGTAGTAAAACAGGGGCGCAGACTGAAGCTTTCTTT. It specifies CASSKTGAQTEAFF. The full variable domain, its missing parts supplied by reference TRBV19 and TRBJ1-1, is DGGITQSPKYLFRKEGQNVTLSCEQNLNHDAMYWYRQDPGQGLRLIYYSQIVNDFQKGDIAEGYSVSREKKESFPLTVTSAQKNPTAFYLCASSKTGAQTEAFFGQGTRLTVV.

There are many counts of this clonotype. The rearrangement joins TRBV5-1 to TRBJ2-5; D unresolved. V lost 1 base and J 2 bases, leaving 6 bases between the germline ends. This CDR3 spans 13 amino acids. In germline, CDR1 is SGHRS, CDR2 YFSETQ. CDR3 amino acids: CASSLSPQETQYF. CDR3 nucleotide sequence: TGCGCCAGCAGCTTGAGCCCTCAAGAGACCCAGTACTTC.

The chain is built from TRBV5-6 and TRBJ2-2; 9 bases agree with TRBD2. The germline CDR1 and CDR2 sequences are SGHDT and YYEEEE. This CDR3 has 17 amino acids. J was trimmed by 2 bases and V by 1 base; bases with no gene match: 6. CDR3: CASSLISLAGNTGELFF. In DNA, the CDR3 is TGTGCCAGCAGCTTGATCAGTCTAGCGGGAAACACCGGGGAGCTGTTTTTT.

In this sample, this clonotype turned up a few times. The chain carries TRBV29-1 and TRBJ2-5, with TRBD1 identical over 9 bases. V trimming: 7 bases; J trimming: 4 bases; junction bases outside the gene matches: 4. The CDR3 is made up of 12 amino acids. CDR1 SQVTM and CDR2 ANQGSEA come from the germline V gene. The chain's CDR3 is CSGATGGETQYF. The CDR3, as DNA: TGCAGCGGGGCGACAGGGGGAGAGACCCAGTACTTC.